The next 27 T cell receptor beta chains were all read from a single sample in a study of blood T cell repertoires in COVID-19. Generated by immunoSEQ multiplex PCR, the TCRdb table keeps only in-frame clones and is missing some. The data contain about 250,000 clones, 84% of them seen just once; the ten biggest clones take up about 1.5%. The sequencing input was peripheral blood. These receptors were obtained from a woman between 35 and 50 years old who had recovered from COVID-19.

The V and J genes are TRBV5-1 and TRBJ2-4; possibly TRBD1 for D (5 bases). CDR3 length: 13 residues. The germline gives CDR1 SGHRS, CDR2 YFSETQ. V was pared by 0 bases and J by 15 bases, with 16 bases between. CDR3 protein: CASSLESAGFRYF. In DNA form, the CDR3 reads TGCGCCAGCAGCTTGGAGTCCGCAGGGTTTAGGTACTTC.

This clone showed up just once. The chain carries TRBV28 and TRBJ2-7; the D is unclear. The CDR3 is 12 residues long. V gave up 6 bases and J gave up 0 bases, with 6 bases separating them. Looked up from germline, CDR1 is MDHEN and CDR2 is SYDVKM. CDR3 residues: CASRQNSYEQYF. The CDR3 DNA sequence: TGTGCCAGCAGACAGAACTCCTACGAGCAGTACTTC.

The CDR3 loop is CASSSGGAYNEQFF. For the CDR3, the DNA is TGTGCCAGCAGTAGCGGGGGGGCCTACAATGAGCAGTTCTTC. The chain uses TRBV6-5 and TRBJ2-1; TRBD2 agrees at 10 bases. Germline V CDR1 and CDR2: MNHEY, SVGAGI. With V trimmed by 5 bases and J by 2 bases, 0 bases remained unmatched. This CDR3 is 14 amino acids long.

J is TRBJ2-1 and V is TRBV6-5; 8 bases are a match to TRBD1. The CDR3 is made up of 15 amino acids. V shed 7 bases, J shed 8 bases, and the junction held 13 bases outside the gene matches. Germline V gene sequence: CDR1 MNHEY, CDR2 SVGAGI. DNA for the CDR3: TGTGCCAGCACCTTGCAGGGGGCGATCGCGGATGAGCAGTTCTTC. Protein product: CASTLQGAIADEQFF.

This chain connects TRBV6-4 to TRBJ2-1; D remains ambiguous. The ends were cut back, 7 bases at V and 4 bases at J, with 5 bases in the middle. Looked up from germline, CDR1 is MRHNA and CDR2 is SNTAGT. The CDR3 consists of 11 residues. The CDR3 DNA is TGTGCCAGCATACAGTACAATGAGCAGTTCTTC. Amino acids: CASIQYNEQFF.

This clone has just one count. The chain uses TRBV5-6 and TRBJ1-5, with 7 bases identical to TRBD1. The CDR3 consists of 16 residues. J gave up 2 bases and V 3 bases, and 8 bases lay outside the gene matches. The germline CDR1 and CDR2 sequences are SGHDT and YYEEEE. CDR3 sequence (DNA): TGTGCCAGCAGCTCACGTAGACAGGGCGGCAATCAGCCCCAGCATTTT. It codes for CASSSRRQGGNQPQHF.

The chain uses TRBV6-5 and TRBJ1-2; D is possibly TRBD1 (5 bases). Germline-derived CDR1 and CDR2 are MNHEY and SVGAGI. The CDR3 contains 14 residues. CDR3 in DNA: TGTGTCGCGAGCCGTGCGGGGGAGGGCTATGGCTACACCTTC. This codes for CVASRAGEGYGYTF.

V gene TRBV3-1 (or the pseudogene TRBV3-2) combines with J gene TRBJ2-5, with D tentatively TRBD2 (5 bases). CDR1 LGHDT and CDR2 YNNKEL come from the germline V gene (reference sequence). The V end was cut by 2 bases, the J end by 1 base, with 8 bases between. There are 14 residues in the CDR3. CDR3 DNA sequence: TGTGCCAGCAGCCAATTCCTAGCCCAAGAGACCCAGTACTTC. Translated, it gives CASSQFLAQETQYF.

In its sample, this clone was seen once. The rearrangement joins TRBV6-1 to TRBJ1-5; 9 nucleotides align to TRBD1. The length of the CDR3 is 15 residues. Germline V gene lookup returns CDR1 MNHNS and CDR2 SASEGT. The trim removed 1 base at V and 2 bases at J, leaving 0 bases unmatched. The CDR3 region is CASSEGDRGNQPQHF. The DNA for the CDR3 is TGTGCCAGCAGTGAAGGGGACAGGGGCAATCAGCCCCAGCATTTT.

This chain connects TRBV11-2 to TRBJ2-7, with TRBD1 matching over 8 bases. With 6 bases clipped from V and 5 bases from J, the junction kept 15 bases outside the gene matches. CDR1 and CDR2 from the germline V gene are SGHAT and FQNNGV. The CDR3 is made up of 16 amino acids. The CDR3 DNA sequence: TGTGCCAGCAGTTCGCTCGTTATAGACAGGGGACACGAGCAGTACTTC. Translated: CASSSLVIDRGHEQYF.

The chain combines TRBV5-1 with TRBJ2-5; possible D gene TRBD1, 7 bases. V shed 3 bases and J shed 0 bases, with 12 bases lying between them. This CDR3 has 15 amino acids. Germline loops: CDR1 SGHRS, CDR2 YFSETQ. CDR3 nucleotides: TGCGCCAGCAGCTCGGCAGGGGGGTACCAAGAGACCCAGTACTTC. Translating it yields CASSSAGGYQETQYF. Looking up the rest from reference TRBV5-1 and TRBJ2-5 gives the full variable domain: KAGVTQTPRYLIKTRGQQVTLSCSPISGHRSVSWYQQTPGQGLQFLFEYFSETQRNKGNFPGRFSGRQFSNSRSEMNVSTLELGDSALYLCASSSAGGYQETQYFGPGTRLLVL.

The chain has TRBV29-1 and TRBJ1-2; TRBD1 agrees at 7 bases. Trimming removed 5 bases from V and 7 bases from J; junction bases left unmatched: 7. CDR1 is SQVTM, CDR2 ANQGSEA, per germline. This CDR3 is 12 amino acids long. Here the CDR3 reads CSVTEGAAGYTF. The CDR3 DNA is TGCAGCGTTACGGAGGGGGCGGCTGGCTACACCTTC.

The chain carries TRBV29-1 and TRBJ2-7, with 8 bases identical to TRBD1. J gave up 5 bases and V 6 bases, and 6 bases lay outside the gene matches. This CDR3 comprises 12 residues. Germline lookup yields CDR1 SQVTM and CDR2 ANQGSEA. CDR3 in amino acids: CSVVDRVDEQYF. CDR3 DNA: TGCAGCGTGGTGGACAGGGTCGACGAGCAGTACTTC.

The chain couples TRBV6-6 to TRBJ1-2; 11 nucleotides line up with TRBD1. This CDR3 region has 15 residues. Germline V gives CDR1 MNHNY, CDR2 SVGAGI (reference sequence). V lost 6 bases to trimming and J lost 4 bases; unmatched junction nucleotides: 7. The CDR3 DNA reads TGTGCCAGCAGGGGGGTAGGACAGGGGGCCTATGGCTACACCTTC. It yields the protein CASRGVGQGAYGYTF.

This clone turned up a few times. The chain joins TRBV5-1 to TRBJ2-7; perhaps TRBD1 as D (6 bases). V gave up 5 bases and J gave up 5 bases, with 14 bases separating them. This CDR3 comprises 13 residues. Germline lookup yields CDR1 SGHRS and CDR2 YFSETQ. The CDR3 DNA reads TGCGCCAGCAGTGGTCAGGGGAACGACGAGCAGTACTTC. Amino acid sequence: CASSGQGNDEQYF. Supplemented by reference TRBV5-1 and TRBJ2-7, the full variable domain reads KAGVTQTPRYLIKTRGQQVTLSCSPISGHRSVSWYQQTPGQGLQFLFEYFSETQRNKGNFPGRFSGRQFSNSRSEMNVSTLELGDSALYLCASSGQGNDEQYFGPGTRLTVT.

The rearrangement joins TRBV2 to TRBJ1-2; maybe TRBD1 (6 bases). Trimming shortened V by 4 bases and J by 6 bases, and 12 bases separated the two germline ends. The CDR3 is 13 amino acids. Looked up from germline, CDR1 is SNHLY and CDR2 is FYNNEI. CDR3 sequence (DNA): TGTGCCAGCAGTGTTGAAGGGGGACATGGCTACACCTTC. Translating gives CASSVEGGHGYTF.

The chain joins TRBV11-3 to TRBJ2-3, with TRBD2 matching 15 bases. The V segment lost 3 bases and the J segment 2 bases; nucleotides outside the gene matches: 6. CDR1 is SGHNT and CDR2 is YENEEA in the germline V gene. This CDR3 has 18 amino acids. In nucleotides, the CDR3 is TGTGCCAGCAGCTTCGGACTAGCGGGGGGGCTCGTCACAGATACGCAGTATTTT. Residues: CASSFGLAGGLVTDTQYF.

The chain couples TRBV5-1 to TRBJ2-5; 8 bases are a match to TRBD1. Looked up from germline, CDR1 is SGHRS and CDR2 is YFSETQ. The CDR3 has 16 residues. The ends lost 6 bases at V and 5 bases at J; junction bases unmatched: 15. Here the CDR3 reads CASTKGTGHFIETQYF. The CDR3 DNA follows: TGCGCCAGCACCAAGGGGACAGGCCATTTTATCGAGACCCAGTACTTC. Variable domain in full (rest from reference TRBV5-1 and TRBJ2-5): KAGVTQTPRYLIKTRGQQVTLSCSPISGHRSVSWYQQTPGQGLQFLFEYFSETQRNKGNFPGRFSGRQFSNSRSEMNVSTLELGDSALYLCASTKGTGHFIETQYFGPGTRLLVL.

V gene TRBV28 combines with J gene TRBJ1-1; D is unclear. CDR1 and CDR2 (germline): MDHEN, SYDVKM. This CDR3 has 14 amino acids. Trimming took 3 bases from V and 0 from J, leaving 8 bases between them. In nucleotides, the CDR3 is TGTGCCAGCAGTTTGTGGCAGATGAACACTGAAGCTTTCTTT. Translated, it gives CASSLWQMNTEAFF.

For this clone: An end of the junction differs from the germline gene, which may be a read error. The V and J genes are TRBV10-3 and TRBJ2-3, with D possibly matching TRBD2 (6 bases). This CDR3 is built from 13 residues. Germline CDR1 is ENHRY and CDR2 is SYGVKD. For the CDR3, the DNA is TGTGCCATCAATGAGATTGGAGGGGATACGCAGTATTTT. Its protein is CAINEIGGDTQYF.

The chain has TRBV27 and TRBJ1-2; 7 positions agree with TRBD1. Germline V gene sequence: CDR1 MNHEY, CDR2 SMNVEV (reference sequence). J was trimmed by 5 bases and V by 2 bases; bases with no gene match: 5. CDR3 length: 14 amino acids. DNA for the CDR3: TGTGCCAGCAGTTTAAAGGGGGCGGGTTATGGCTACACCTTC. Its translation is CASSLKGAGYGYTF.

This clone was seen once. The CDR3 DNA is TGTGCCTGGAGCGGGGGGAGGCCGGGAACGGACACCGGGGAGCTGTTTTTT. Amino acids: CAWSGGRPGTDTGELFF. This chain joins TRBV30 and TRBJ2-2; 7 bases fit TRBD2. CDR1 is GTSNPN, CDR2 SVGIG, per germline (reference sequence). The V gene end was trimmed by 3 bases and the J gene end by 3 bases; junction bases not matched to a gene: 13. The CDR3 loop spans 17 amino acids.

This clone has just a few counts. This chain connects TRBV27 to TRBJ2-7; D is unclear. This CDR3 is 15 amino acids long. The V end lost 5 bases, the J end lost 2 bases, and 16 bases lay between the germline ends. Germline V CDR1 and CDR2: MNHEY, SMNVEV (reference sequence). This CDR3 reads CASSPRGVRTYEQYF. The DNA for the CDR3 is TGTGCCAGCAGTCCCCGAGGTGTACGGACCTACGAGCAGTACTTC.

The CDR3, as DNA: TGTGCCAGCAGGACAGGGGGAGAGACCCAGTACTTC. Amino acid sequence: CASRTGGETQYF. The chain uses TRBV2 and TRBJ2-5, with 9 positions matching TRBD1. CDR3 length equals 12 residues. J gave up 4 bases and V 6 bases, and 0 bases lay outside the gene matches. Germline values: CDR1 SNHLY, CDR2 FYNNEI.

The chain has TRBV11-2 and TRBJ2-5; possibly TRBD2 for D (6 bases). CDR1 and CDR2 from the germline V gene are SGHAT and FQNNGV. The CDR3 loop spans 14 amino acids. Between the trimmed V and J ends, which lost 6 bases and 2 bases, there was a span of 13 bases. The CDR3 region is CASSQNGGQETQYF. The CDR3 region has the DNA TGTGCCAGCAGTCAGAACGGGGGACAAGAGACCCAGTACTTC.

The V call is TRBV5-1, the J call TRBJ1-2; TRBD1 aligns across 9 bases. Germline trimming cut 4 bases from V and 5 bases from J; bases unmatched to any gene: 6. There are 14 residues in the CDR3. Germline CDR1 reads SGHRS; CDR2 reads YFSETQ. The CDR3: CASSEHRGLYGYTF. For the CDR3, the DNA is TGCGCCAGCAGCGAACACAGGGGGCTATATGGCTACACCTTC.

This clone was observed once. CDR3 residues: CASRVGTAGTDTQYF. CDR3 DNA: TGTGCCAGTAGAGTAGGAACAGCAGGCACAGATACGCAGTATTTT. The chain employs TRBV19 and TRBJ2-3, with D unresolved. Deletions cut 6 bases from V and 1 base from J, with 14 bases between. The CDR3 totals 15 residues. Germline assignment: CDR1 LNHDA and CDR2 SQIVND (reference sequence).